This is a list of T cell receptor beta chains from one sample in a study of blood T cell repertoires in COVID-19. Sequencing was performed with immunoSEQ multiplex PCR; in TCRdb, only in-frame clones are kept and a portion is missing. The sample lists approximately 300,000 clones, roughly 87% occurring once. The sequencing sample was made of PBMCs or T cells enriched from blood (not recorded which). These TCRs come from a woman aged 30 to 39 who had recovered from COVID-19. Each CDR3 is given with its conserved first and last residue. Each record gives: CDR3 length, V gene, J gene, D gene, clone size, CDR3 DNA, CDR3 protein. D genes are given only for firm matches. For some rows the clone size is stated as once, few or many, or as a class when expanded; others skip it.

CDR3 length: 15
V gene: TRBV5-6
J gene: TRBJ2-7
D gene: TRBD1
clone size: once
CDR3 DNA: TGTGCTAGCCAGGGACAGGGATCCAGTCCTAACGAGCAGTACTTC
CDR3 protein: CASQGQGSSPNEQYF

CDR3 length: 18
V gene: TRBV5-1
J gene: TRBJ1-6
D gene: .
clone size: .
CDR3 DNA: TGCGCCAGCAGCCTACGGACCCCGGGGTCGGGAGGGCCTTCACCCCTCCACTTT
CDR3 protein: CASSLRTPGSGGPSPLHF

CDR3 length: 19
V gene: TRBV14
J gene: TRBJ2-2
D gene: TRBD2
clone size: .
CDR3 DNA: TGTGCCAGCAGCCCGACCCTGCTAGCGGGGGGCATGGGGACCGGGGAGCTGTTTTTT
CDR3 protein: CASSPTLLAGGMGTGELFF

CDR3 length: 15
V gene: TRBV24-1
J gene: TRBJ2-4
D gene: .
clone size: .
CDR3 DNA: TGTGCCACCGATGGGGATGGGTCCCGAGGGAACATTCAGTACTTC
CDR3 protein: CATDGDGSRGNIQYF

CDR3 length: 13
V gene: TRBV15
J gene: TRBJ2-1
D gene: .
clone size: .
CDR3 DNA: TGTGCCACCAGCAGAGATCTGGGGAGCGAGCAGTTCTTC
CDR3 protein: CATSRDLGSEQFF

CDR3 length: 15
V gene: TRBV7-3
J gene: TRBJ2-3
D gene: TRBD2
clone size: .
CDR3 DNA: TGTGCCAGCAGCGTAGCGGGGGAGGTGGCAGATACGCAGTATTTT
CDR3 protein: CASSVAGEVADTQYF

CDR3 length: 12
V gene: TRBV19
J gene: TRBJ1-2
D gene: .
clone size: .
CDR3 DNA: TGTGCCAGTAGTGGGGCACCCTACGGCTACACCTTC
CDR3 protein: CASSGAPYGYTF

CDR3 length: 16
V gene: TRBV19
J gene: TRBJ1-1
D gene: .
clone size: .
CDR3 DNA: TGTGCCAGTAGTATAGGAGTGAGAGGGATGAACACTGAAGCTTTCTTT
CDR3 protein: CASSIGVRGMNTEAFF

CDR3 length: 15
V gene: TRBV3-1/TRBV3-2
J gene: TRBJ2-4
D gene: .
clone size: .
CDR3 DNA: TGTGCCAGCAGCCACCGTCCCACAGGGAGGGACATTCAGTACTTC
CDR3 protein: CASSHRPTGRDIQYF

CDR3 length: 13
V gene: TRBV10-3
J gene: TRBJ1-3
D gene: .
clone size: .
CDR3 DNA: TGTGCCATAGGAGTTTTCTCTGGAAACACCATATATTTT
CDR3 protein: CAIGVFSGNTIYF

CDR3 length: 17
V gene: TRBV2
J gene: TRBJ2-1
D gene: TRBD2
clone size: .
CDR3 DNA: TGTGCCAGCAGACGATTAGCGGGGGGCCCCCCTGGGGATGAGCAGTTCTTC
CDR3 protein: CASRRLAGGPPGDEQFF

CDR3 length: 11
V gene: TRBV10-1
J gene: TRBJ2-7
D gene: .
clone size: .
CDR3 DNA: TGCGCCAGCAGTAGCGGCTACGAGCAGTACTTC
CDR3 protein: CASSSGYEQYF

CDR3 length: 13
V gene: TRBV5-6
J gene: TRBJ1-2
D gene: .
clone size: .
CDR3 DNA: TGTGCCAGCAGGAATGATATCAGCTATGGCTACACCTTC
CDR3 protein: CASRNDISYGYTF

CDR3 length: 15
V gene: TRBV15
J gene: TRBJ2-2
D gene: .
clone size: .
CDR3 DNA: TGTGCCACCAGCAGAGATACGGCAGGGGCCGGGGAGCTGTTTTTT
CDR3 protein: CATSRDTAGAGELFF

CDR3 length: 13
V gene: TRBV3-1/TRBV3-2
J gene: TRBJ1-2
D gene: TRBD1
clone size: .
CDR3 DNA: TGTGCCAGCAGCCCCAGGGGGCTCTGGGGCTACACCTTC
CDR3 protein: CASSPRGLWGYTF

CDR3 length: 18
V gene: TRBV27
J gene: TRBJ2-6
D gene: TRBD1
clone size: .
CDR3 DNA: TGTGCCAGCAGCAGGGGGACAGGCCGGGGCTCTGGGGCCAACGTCCTGACTTTC
CDR3 protein: CASSRGTGRGSGANVLTF

CDR3 length: 15
V gene: TRBV9
J gene: TRBJ2-3
D gene: TRBD2
clone size: .
CDR3 DNA: TGTGCCAGCAGCGTAGAACTAGCGGGGAGGAATACGCAGTATTTT
CDR3 protein: CASSVELAGRNTQYF

CDR3 length: 12
V gene: TRBV27
J gene: TRBJ1-1
D gene: .
clone size: .
CDR3 DNA: TGTGCCAGCAGACGGGGTAACACTGAAGCTTTCTTT
CDR3 protein: CASRRGNTEAFF

CDR3 length: 14
V gene: TRBV9
J gene: TRBJ2-7
D gene: TRBD1
clone size: once
CDR3 DNA: TGTGCCAGCAGCGTAGGGGGACAGGGCTACGAGCAGTACTTC
CDR3 protein: CASSVGGQGYEQYF

CDR3 length: 13
V gene: TRBV6-4
J gene: TRBJ1-1
D gene: TRBD1
clone size: .
CDR3 DNA: TGTGCCAGCAGTGGGGACAGGGGCACTTCGACTTTCTTT
CDR3 protein: CASSGDRGTSTFF

CDR3 length: 13
V gene: TRBV6-5
J gene: TRBJ1-2
D gene: .
clone size: .
CDR3 DNA: TGTGCCAGCAGTTACTCGTTTCCAGATGGCTACACCTTC
CDR3 protein: CASSYSFPDGYTF

CDR3 length: 15
V gene: TRBV6-4
J gene: TRBJ2-2
D gene: TRBD1
clone size: .
CDR3 DNA: TGTGCCAGCAGCGCGACAGGGGTCTCCACCGGGGAGCTGTTTTTT
CDR3 protein: CASSATGVSTGELFF

CDR3 length: 15
V gene: TRBV7-9
J gene: TRBJ1-3
D gene: .
clone size: once
CDR3 DNA: TGTGCCAGCAGCCCAGAGGGGACAATAGGAAACACCATATATTTT
CDR3 protein: CASSPEGTIGNTIYF

CDR3 length: 21
V gene: TRBV3-1/TRBV3-2
J gene: TRBJ1-6
D gene: .
clone size: .
CDR3 DNA: TGTGCCAGCAGCCAAGATCGGGGGGGTTCGGGACCGAACTCCTATAATTCACCCCTCCACTTT
CDR3 protein: CASSQDRGGSGPNSYNSPLHF

CDR3 length: 15
V gene: TRBV4-2
J gene: TRBJ1-3
D gene: .
clone size: .
CDR3 DNA: TGTGCCAGCAGCCAAGACGACAGCTCTGGAAACACCATATATTTT
CDR3 protein: CASSQDDSSGNTIYF

CDR3 length: 15
V gene: TRBV7-2
J gene: TRBJ2-1
D gene: .
clone size: .
CDR3 DNA: TGTGCCAGCAGCTTAGTGCAGGGGGGCCAAAATGAGCAGTTCTTC
CDR3 protein: CASSLVQGGQNEQFF

CDR3 length: 15
V gene: TRBV6-1
J gene: TRBJ2-1
D gene: TRBD2
clone size: once
CDR3 DNA: TGTGCCAGCAGTGAGTCACCGACTAGCGGGGGGCCCGAGTTCTTC
CDR3 protein: CASSESPTSGGPEFF

CDR3 length: 14
V gene: TRBV27
J gene: TRBJ1-1
D gene: TRBD1
clone size: once
CDR3 DNA: TGTGCCAGCAGTCCGAGGGACAGAGGGACTGAAGCTTTCTTT
CDR3 protein: CASSPRDRGTEAFF

CDR3 length: 13
V gene: TRBV6-5
J gene: TRBJ2-7
D gene: TRBD1
clone size: once
CDR3 DNA: TGTGCCAGCAGTCAGAGACAGGGACCCGAGCAGTACTTC
CDR3 protein: CASSQRQGPEQYF

CDR3 length: 14
V gene: TRBV5-1
J gene: TRBJ1-2
D gene: .
clone size: .
CDR3 DNA: TGCGCCAGCAGCTCCGCGGGACTCAACTATGGCTACACCTTC
CDR3 protein: CASSSAGLNYGYTF

CDR3 length: 16
V gene: TRBV5-5
J gene: TRBJ2-1
D gene: TRBD2
clone size: .
CDR3 DNA: TGTGCCAGCAGCTTGGGACTAGCGGGGGGCTACAATGAGCAGTTCTTC
CDR3 protein: CASSLGLAGGYNEQFF

CDR3 length: 13
V gene: TRBV9
J gene: TRBJ2-1
D gene: .
clone size: .
CDR3 DNA: TGTGCCAGCAACCGGGACTCCCGGGATGAGCAGTTCTTC
CDR3 protein: CASNRDSRDEQFF

CDR3 length: 15
V gene: TRBV5-5
J gene: TRBJ1-1
D gene: .
clone size: .
CDR3 DNA: TGTGCCAGCAGCTTGGTCCGGGGAGGCAACACTGAAGCTTTCTTT
CDR3 protein: CASSLVRGGNTEAFF

CDR3 length: 16
V gene: TRBV11-1
J gene: TRBJ2-7
D gene: .
clone size: few
CDR3 DNA: TGTGCCAGCAGCTTAGCGCGGGGGACACGCTCCTACGAGCAGTACTTC
CDR3 protein: CASSLARGTRSYEQYF

CDR3 length: 14
V gene: TRBV30
J gene: TRBJ1-1
D gene: .
clone size: .
CDR3 DNA: TGTGCCTGGAGTGTACGCGTGGGAGGGTCTGAAGCTTTCTTT
CDR3 protein: CAWSVRVGGSEAFF

CDR3 length: 16
V gene: TRBV13
J gene: TRBJ2-7
D gene: TRBD2
clone size: .
CDR3 DNA: TGTGCCAGCAGCCTCCGACTAGCGGGGGGCCGGTACGAGCAGTACTTC
CDR3 protein: CASSLRLAGGRYEQYF